A single sample gave rise to the 18 T cell receptor beta chains below, sequenced in a study of shared clonotypes between healthy human individuals. TCRdb keeps only in-frame clones here, not all; method: immunoSEQ multiplex PCR. The profile shows over a million clones, roughly 74% of them singletons. Sequences were obtained from memory CD4+ T cells from PBMCs. Described subset: CD45RA-negative fraction. All receptors come from a man between 18 and 35 years old in good health. Some clones in this sample may be carry-over from other donors' samples.

The V gene is TRBV4-2, the J gene TRBJ1-5, with 7 nucleotides matching TRBD1. CDR3 size: 16 residues. Unmatched junction bases numbered 8, after V lost 4 bases and J lost 2 bases. Germline V CDR1 and CDR2: LGHNA, YNFKEQ. The CDR3 coding sequence is TGTGCCAGCAGCCCCAACAGGGGCCAGGGCAATCAGCCCCAGCATTTT. It specifies CASSPNRGQGNQPQHF.

The rearrangement joins TRBV19 to TRBJ2-7; D call uncertain. Germline V gene data show CDR1 as LNHDA and CDR2 as SQIVND (reference sequence). The CDR3 has 14 amino acids. Deletions cut 4 bases from V and 5 bases from J, with 15 bases between. For the CDR3, the DNA is TGTGCCAGTAGTACTTTGCTCACATGGGACGAGCAGTACTTC. It yields the protein CASSTLLTWDEQYF.

CDR3: CASSPTSGRTDTQYF. The CDR3 coding sequence is TGTGCCAGCAGTCCTACTAGCGGGAGGACAGATACGCAGTATTTT. The chain employs TRBV9 and TRBJ2-3; 12 nucleotides agree with TRBD2. CDR1 and CDR2 (germline): SGDLS, YYNGEE. This CDR3 spans 15 amino acids. After removal of 5 bases from V and 3 bases from J, the junction contained 4 bases not matched to a gene.

The J gene is TRBJ1-4, the V gene TRBV19, with D possibly being TRBD1 (5 bases). The germline V gene has CDR1 LNHDA and CDR2 SQIVND (reference sequence). This CDR3 spans 14 amino acids. V dropped 7 bases and J dropped 5 bases, with 14 bases sitting between them. The CDR3 sequence is CASTIRAANEKLFF. The CDR3 bases are TGTGCCAGTACTATCAGGGCGGCAAATGAAAAACTGTTTTTT. Using reference TRBV19 and TRBJ1-4 for the parts outside the CDR3, the full variable domain is DGGITQSPKYLFRKEGQNVTLSCEQNLNHDAMYWYRQDPGQGLRLIYYSQIVNDFQKGDIAEGYSVSREKKESFPLTVTSAQKNPTAFYLCASTIRAANEKLFFGSGTQLSVL.

This clone appeared a single time. Other DNA sequences of this sample code for an identical CDR3. V is TRBV19 and J is TRBJ2-4; tentatively, D is TRBD2 (5 bases). The CDR3 is made up of 14 amino acids. Germline CDR1 LNHDA, CDR2 SQIVND (reference sequence). V was cut by 3 bases and J by 1 base, with 7 bases left in between. CDR3 DNA sequence: TGTGCCAGTAGTATTGGCGGGGCCAAAAACATTCAGTACTTC. Its protein product is CASSIGGAKNIQYF.

V gene TRBV20-1 combines with J gene TRBJ1-4; D is ambiguous. The germline CDR1 and CDR2 sequences are DFQATT and SNEGSKA (reference sequence). CDR3 length: 11 amino acids. The V and J ends lost 1 base and 7 bases respectively, with 4 bases between them. CDR3 DNA: TGCAGTGCTAGAGTCGGTGAAAAACTGTTTTTT. Amino acids: CSARVGEKLFF.

The chain links TRBV30 to TRBJ1-3; 7 bases map to TRBD1. The CDR3 sequence is 13 residues long. Germline V lookup: CDR1 GTSNPN, CDR2 SVGIG (reference sequence). V lost 4 bases to trimming and J lost 1 base; unmatched junction nucleotides: 1. The DNA of the CDR3 is TGTGCCTGGACCAGGGGGTCTGGAAACACCATATATTTT. This translates into CAWTRGSGNTIYF. Full variable domain (rest looked up from reference TRBV30 and TRBJ1-3): SQTIHQWPATLVQPVGSPLSLECTVEGTSNPNLYWYRQAAGRGLQLLFYSVGIGQISSEVPQNLSASRPQDRQFILSSKKLLLSDSGFYLCAWTRGSGNTIYFGEGSWLTVV.

Regarding this clone: The same CDR3 is also encoded by other DNA sequences in this sample. The chain joins TRBV2 to TRBJ1-2; 8 nucleotides match TRBD1. The J segment lost 4 bases and the V segment lost 6 bases, leaving 1 base of the junction unmatched. Germline CDR1 SNHLY, CDR2 FYNNEI. The CDR3 totals 12 residues. The CDR3 nucleotides read TGTGCCAGCAGGACAGGGGTCTATGGCTACACCTTC. Translation gives CASRTGVYGYTF.

The gene calls are TRBV10-2 and TRBJ1-2; no clear D gene. Germline V gene data show CDR1 as WSHSY and CDR2 as SAAADI. The CDR3 runs to 12 residues. V lost 6 bases, J lost 7 bases, and 12 bases lay in between. Here the CDR3 reads CASRLPVGGYTF. As DNA, the CDR3 is TGCGCCAGCAGACTTCCAGTGGGTGGCTACACCTTC.

The gene calls are TRBV28 and TRBJ1-1, with 12 bases that match TRBD1. The V gene end was trimmed by 2 bases and the J gene end by 5 bases; junction bases not matched to a gene: 3. CDR3 length: 15 residues. The germline CDR1 and CDR2 sequences are MDHEN and SYDVKM. CDR3 DNA: TGTGCCAGCAGTTTAGGGGACAGGGGGCGGACTGAAGCTTTCTTT. This gives the protein CASSLGDRGRTEAFF. Using reference TRBV28 and TRBJ1-1 for the parts outside the CDR3, the full variable domain is DVKVTQSSRYLVKRTGEKVFLECVQDMDHENMFWYRQDPGLGLRLIYFSYDVKMKEKGDIPEGYSVSREKKERFSLILESASTNQTSMYLCASSLGDRGRTEAFFGQGTRLTVV.

In regard to this clone: The same CDR3 is also encoded by other DNA sequences in this sample. The chain employs TRBV9 and TRBJ2-3; D uncertain. The V end lost 0 bases, the J end lost 1 base, and 12 bases lay between the germline ends. CDR1 is SGDLS, CDR2 YYNGEE, per germline. There are 16 residues in the CDR3. In DNA form, the CDR3 reads TGTGCCAGCAGCGTAGATGGCGGTTCAGGCACAGATACGCAGTATTTT. Its protein product is CASSVDGGSGTDTQYF.

The V and J genes are TRBV30 and TRBJ2-3, with 9 bases matching TRBD2. CDR3 length: 14 amino acids. Germline V gene sequence: CDR1 GTSNPN, CDR2 SVGIG (reference sequence). V lost 1 base to trimming and J lost 3 bases; unmatched junction nucleotides: 2. In DNA, the CDR3 is TGTGCCTGGAGTGGGACTAGCGCTACAGATACGCAGTATTTT. It yields the protein CAWSGTSATDTQYF.

The chain carries TRBV12-5 and TRBJ2-5, with a weak D call TRBD2 (5 bases). This CDR3 is 15 amino acids long. Germline CDR1 and CDR2: LGHNT and FRNRAP. Trimming took off 7 bases at V and 5 bases at J, with 20 bases between the two ends. CDR3 nucleotide sequence: TGTGCTAGTGCCCCCGGACTGGGCGGGCTGGAGACCCAGTACTTC. Translating gives CASAPGLGGLETQYF.

This clone was counted once. J is TRBJ2-5 and V is TRBV5-1; 10 bases agree with TRBD2. CDR1 is SGHRS and CDR2 is YFSETQ in the germline V gene. The CDR3 consists of 17 residues. V lost 0 bases to trimming and J lost 4 bases; unmatched junction nucleotides: 9. The CDR3 DNA sequence: TGCGCCAGCAGCTTGGGTGCTAGCGGGAGCAGGGGAGAGACCCAGTACTTC. Protein product: CASSLGASGSRGETQYF.

Note on this clone: Additional DNA sequences in this sample encode the identical CDR3. V gene TRBV18 combines with J gene TRBJ2-7, with D unclear. The CDR3 is 13 amino acids. V was trimmed by 3 bases and J by 2 bases, leaving 8 bases between them. Germline V lookup: CDR1 KGHSH, CDR2 LQKENI. As DNA, the CDR3 is TGTGCCAGCTCACCCCCTGGGGCCTACGAGCAGTACTTC. This translates into CASSPPGAYEQYF.

The chain has TRBV20-1 and TRBJ1-4, with a weak D call TRBD1 (6 bases). Trimming took off 6 bases at V and 16 bases at J, with 18 bases between the two ends. CDR3 length: 11 residues. Germline V gene lookup returns CDR1 DFQATT and CDR2 SNEGSKA (reference sequence). The CDR3 sequence: CSALQGRLKFF. The CDR3 DNA reads TGCAGTGCGTTACAGGGCCGTTTGAAGTTTTTT.

As to this clone: This may be a read error: a much more frequent sequence differs by one nucleotide. The same CDR3 is also encoded by other DNA sequences in this sample. This rearrangement joins TRBV27 to TRBJ1-2, with a weak D call TRBD1 (5 bases). This CDR3 has 13 amino acids. Trimming removed 2 bases at V and 4 bases at J, with 8 bases between. Looked up from germline, CDR1 is MNHEY and CDR2 is SMNVEV (reference sequence). The CDR3 region is CASSLGGGYGYTF. The CDR3 nucleotides are TGTGCCAGCAGTTTAGGGGGGGGCTATGGCTACACCTTC.

V and J are TRBV7-5 and TRBJ2-2. TRBV7-5 is a listed pseudogene. The CDR3 sequence is 16 residues long. CDR3 protein: CARSLGWSPNTGELFF. The DNA for the CDR3 is TGTGCCAGAAGCTTAGGTTGGTCCCCGAACACCGGGGAGCTGTTTTTT.